What follows are 27 T cell receptor beta chains derived from one specimen sequenced in a study of T cell repertoires in cytomegalovirus infection (dated by TCRdb to about 2019). The treatment or condition label, as the study defines it: in vitro stimulation with specific CMV peptide epitopes to enrich CMV-specific T cells. No antigen has been identified for these receptors. Sequencing instrument: Illumina HiSeq 1500. TCRdb passed the public sequencing reads through fastp at Q25 and MiXCR, retaining productive beta sequences. When rows share a CDR3 protein, they turn into one entry using the most common DNA and genes. In this sample the table shows approximately 470,000 distinct CDR3 sequences, roughly 46% of which occur a single time. The biggest ten clones account for about 39% of the sample. Sequencing used cultured PBMCs, obtained from culture after CMV antigen stimulation. These receptors came from a human donor in good health (CMV status not recorded). Some clones in this sample may be carry-over from other donors' samples.

V is TRBV7-8 and J is TRBJ2-7; D not certain. V was trimmed by 5 bases and J by 2 bases, leaving 10 bases between them. Per germline, CDR1 SGHVS and CDR2 FQNEAQ. The CDR3 runs 13 residues. CDR3 protein: CASSRGPAYEQYF. The CDR3 DNA reads TGTGCCAGCAGCCGCGGACCAGCCTACGAGCAGTACTTC.

The rearrangement joins TRBV7-9 to TRBJ2-5; TRBD2 matches 9 bases. Germline-derived CDR1 and CDR2 are SEHNR and FQNEAQ (reference sequence). Losses at the gene ends were 5 bases for V and 2 bases for J; bases not matched to a gene: 12. The CDR3 has 17 amino acids. For the CDR3, the DNA is TGTGCCAGCAGCCGAACCTCAGCTACTAGCGGGCAAGAGACCCAGTACTTC. Translating it yields CASSRTSATSGQETQYF.

The chain links TRBV10-3 to TRBJ2-7; 7 nucleotides agree with TRBD1. The junction had 14 bases not matched to a gene; V was cut back by 0 bases and J by 6 bases. The CDR3 extends over 17 amino acids. Germline values: CDR1 ENHRY, CDR2 SYGVKD. CDR3 region: CAISESFFQGVVGEQYF. CDR3 DNA sequence: TGTGCCATCAGTGAGTCGTTCTTTCAGGGGGTTGTTGGCGAGCAGTACTTC.

This chain links TRBV7-2 with TRBJ2-1; D is uncertain. The CDR3 runs 12 residues. Germline V lookup: CDR1 SGHTA, CDR2 FQGNSA. V was pared by 6 bases and J by 8 bases, with 11 bases between. CDR3: CASSVAGDEQFF. In nucleotides, the CDR3 is TGTGCCAGCAGTGTGGCCGGCGATGAGCAGTTCTTC.

This chain links TRBV7-9 with TRBJ2-2; D remains unclear. Trimming cost V 4 bases and J 4 bases, with 7 bases left between them. The CDR3 covers 13 residues. From germline, CDR1 is SEHNR and CDR2 FQNEAQ (reference sequence). Here the CDR3 DNA reads TGTGCCAGCAGCTCCACAGTCACCGGGGAGCTGTTTTTT. This translates into CASSSTVTGELFF.

The chain links TRBV7-2 to TRBJ1-1, with D hard to call. Trimming shortened V by 0 bases and J by 1 base, and 9 bases separated the two germline ends. CDR1 and CDR2 (germline): SGHTA, FQGNSA. CDR3 length equals 15 residues. The CDR3 region is CASSLAGVRNTEAFF. The CDR3, as DNA: TGTGCCAGCAGCTTAGCCGGGGTTAGGAACACTGAAGCTTTCTTT.

This clonotype appeared a few times. V usage is TRBV7-9 and J usage is TRBJ2-7; 9 bases map to TRBD2. This CDR3 is built from 15 residues. Germline CDR1 SEHNR, CDR2 FQNEAQ (reference sequence). With 3 bases clipped from V and 2 bases from J, the junction kept 5 bases outside the gene matches. Here the CDR3 reads CASSLGPSGTYEQYF. The CDR3 DNA reads as TGTGCCAGCAGCTTGGGCCCTAGCGGGACCTACGAGCAGTACTTC.

The V gene is TRBV7-7, the J gene TRBJ2-2, with TRBD1 matching 7 bases. Looked up from germline, CDR1 is SSHAT and CDR2 is FNYEAQ (reference sequence). The junction had 2 bases not matched to a gene; V was cut back by 4 bases and J by 9 bases. The CDR3 consists of 12 residues. DNA of the CDR3: TGTGCCAGCAGCTCGACAGGGCGGGAGCTGTTTTTT. This translates into CASSSTGRELFF. Full variable domain (remainder filled in from reference TRBV7-7 and TRBJ2-2): GAGVSQSPRYKVTKRGQDVTLRCDPISSHATLYWYQQALGQGPEFLTYFNYEAQPDKSGLPSDRFSAERPEGSISTLTIQRTEQRDSAMYRCASSSTGRELFFGEGSRLTVL.

The rearrangement links TRBV12-3 or TRBV12-4 to TRBJ1-5, with D unclear. This CDR3 has 14 amino acids. V was shortened by 3 bases and J by 9 bases, with 15 bases between the two germline ends. The CDR3 DNA sequence: TGTGCCAGCAGTTTTTCCGGGAACCCGCGGCCCCAGCATTTT. It encodes CASSFSGNPRPQHF.

This sequence joins TRBV28 and TRBJ1-5; D perhaps matches TRBD1 (5 bases). The CDR3 extends over 16 amino acids. V lost 1 base and J 2 bases, leaving 12 bases between the germline ends. Per the germline V gene, CDR1 is MDHEN and CDR2 is SYDVKM. CDR3 loop: CASSLYAGSGNQPQHF. CDR3 in DNA: TGTGCCAGCAGTTTATACGCAGGGTCGGGCAATCAGCCCCAGCATTTT.

This clonotype showed up just a few times. This chain links TRBV19 with TRBJ1-1, with TRBD1 matching over 7 bases. The V and J ends lost 11 bases and 3 bases, in that order; junction bases with no gene match: 3. Germline lookup yields CDR1 LNHDA and CDR2 SQIVND (reference sequence). The CDR3 has 11 residues. CDR3 sequence: CARRGDTEAFF. CDR3 bases: TGTGCCCGCAGGGGGGACACTGAAGCTTTCTTT.

This chain links TRBV24-1 with TRBJ2-3; TRBD2 matches at 8 bases. V shed 5 bases, J shed 3 bases, and the junction held 3 bases outside the gene matches. Germline values: CDR1 KGHDR, CDR2 SFDVKD. CDR3 length: 14 amino acids. The CDR3: CATSAGLATDTQYF. The CDR3 bases are TGTGCCACCAGTGCCGGACTAGCTACAGATACGCAGTATTTT.

This clonotype was recorded at least ten times. The rearrangement links TRBV7-2 to TRBJ1-2; D is possibly TRBD1 (5 bases). The CDR3 consists of 13 residues. Trimming cost V 5 bases and J 7 bases, with 14 bases left between them. The germline V gene has CDR1 SGHTA and CDR2 FQGNSA. DNA of the CDR3: TGTGCCAGCAGCCGGCGGGGGGAGGGTGGCTACACCTTC. Translation: CASSRRGEGGYTF.

The rearrangement links TRBV20-1 to TRBJ2-5; TRBD1 matches 8 bases. V dropped 3 bases and J dropped 5; count of bases not matched to a gene: 2. The CDR3 covers 12 residues. Per germline, CDR1 DFQATT and CDR2 SNEGSKA (reference sequence). The CDR3 DNA sequence: TGCAGTGCTAGGACAGGGGAGGAGACCCAGTACTTC. It yields the protein CSARTGEETQYF.

The chain has TRBV7-2 and TRBJ2-3; D call uncertain. There are 14 residues in the CDR3. CDR1 and CDR2 from the germline V gene are SGHTA and FQGNSA. The V and J ends lost 5 bases and 4 bases respectively, with 13 bases between them. CDR3 amino acids: CASSPTIAPDTQYF. The DNA of the CDR3 is TGTGCCAGCAGCCCAACGATAGCCCCAGATACGCAGTATTTT.

The chain recombines TRBV7-2 with TRBJ1-5, with no clear D. With 3 bases removed from V and 4 bases from J, the gap between germline ends came to 10 bases. Germline lookup yields CDR1 SGHTA and CDR2 FQGNSA. The CDR3 totals 14 residues. The CDR3 is CASSLSLMNQPQHF. The CDR3 bases are TGTGCCAGCAGCTTGAGTCTCATGAATCAGCCCCAGCATTTT.

The rearrangement uses TRBV7-2 and TRBJ1-1, with TRBD1 matching 7 bases. After removal of 6 bases from V and 0 bases from J, the junction contained 7 bases not matched to a gene. Germline V gene data show CDR1 as SGHTA and CDR2 as FQGNSA. The length of the CDR3 is 15 residues. The CDR3 sequence is CASSLSGQLNTEAFF. DNA of the CDR3: TGTGCCAGCAGTTTATCGGGACAGCTGAACACTGAAGCTTTCTTT.

V is TRBV4-2 and J is TRBJ2-7, with a possible D match to TRBD2 (6 bases). Germline V gene lookup returns CDR1 LGHNA and CDR2 YNFKEQ. V shed 0 bases and J shed 6 bases, with 9 bases lying between them. This CDR3 region has 13 residues. The CDR3 bases are TGTGCCAGCAGCCAAGACGCGGGACTCGAGCAGTACTTC. This gives the protein CASSQDAGLEQYF.

Ten or more counts support this clonotype. J is TRBJ1-1 and V is TRBV7-2; D unclear. In germline, CDR1 is SGHTA, CDR2 FQGNSA. V was clipped by 0 bases and J by 0 bases, with 5 bases between them. This CDR3 comprises 14 residues. The CDR3: CASSLAPVNTEAFF. CDR3 in DNA: TGTGCCAGCAGCTTAGCCCCTGTGAACACTGAAGCTTTCTTT.

The chain has TRBV20-1 and TRBJ2-7, with 11 positions matching TRBD1. Germline loops: CDR1 DFQATT, CDR2 SNEGSKA (reference sequence). This CDR3 spans 14 amino acids. The V gene end was trimmed by 1 base and the J gene end by 3 bases; junction bases not matched to a gene: 2. CDR3 protein: CSARGDRGNYEQYF. In DNA form, the CDR3 reads TGCAGTGCTAGAGGGGACAGGGGGAACTACGAGCAGTACTTC.

The chain couples TRBV6-6 to TRBJ2-1; D is perhaps TRBD2 (6 bases). Germline values: CDR1 MNHNY, CDR2 SVGAGI (reference sequence). The CDR3 is 11 amino acids. V was clipped by 10 bases and J by 8 bases, with 12 bases between them. The CDR3 is CATGLLDEQFF. CDR3 DNA: TGTGCCACCGGACTACTGGATGAGCAGTTCTTC.

This clonotype was found a few times. The chain is built from TRBV7-2 and TRBJ1-1; perhaps TRBD1 as D (6 bases). V lost 3 bases and J lost 13, with 15 bases in between. The CDR3 is made up of 12 amino acids. Per the germline V gene, CDR1 is SGHTA and CDR2 is FQGNSA. This CDR3 reads CASSLDYREDFF. CDR3 nucleotide sequence: TGTGCCAGCAGCTTGGACTACAGGGAGGATTTCTTT.

Regarding this clonotype: A much larger clone lies one base from this, so it may be a read error. The gene calls are TRBV7-2 and TRBJ2-3; 11 bases are shared with TRBD2. Germline CDR1 and CDR2: SGHTA and FQGNSA. V was pared by 3 bases and J by 6 bases, with 11 bases of the junction left unmatched. This CDR3 comprises 17 residues. The chain's CDR3 is CASSLRSGLAVGDTQYF. As DNA, the CDR3 is TGTGCCAGCAGCTTGAGATCGGGACTAGCGGTGGGGGATACGCAGTATTTT.

This chain links TRBV25-1 with TRBJ2-2; D gene uncertain. The length of the CDR3 is 16 residues. V dropped 3 bases and J dropped 4 bases, with 15 bases sitting between them. Germline V gene lookup returns CDR1 MGHDK and CDR2 SYGVNS. The CDR3 DNA sequence: TGTGCCAGCAGTGATGGTAGTCAGGTCGGCACCGGGGAGCTGTTTTTT. It is translated as CASSDGSQVGTGELFF.

This clonotype was picked up a small number of times. The chain employs TRBV6-1 and TRBJ2-5, with D unclear. The CDR3 has 16 residues. Germline values: CDR1 MNHNS, CDR2 SASEGT. V was cut by 6 bases and J by 0 bases, with 17 bases left in between. The CDR3 is CASSPAGIKYQETQYF. The CDR3 DNA follows: TGTGCCAGCAGCCCCGCAGGCATTAAGTACCAAGAGACCCAGTACTTC.

The chain is built from TRBV6-1 and TRBJ1-2, with D possibly matching TRBD1 (5 bases). Germline V gene data show CDR1 as MNHNS and CDR2 as SASEGT. V was trimmed by 6 bases and J by 0 bases, leaving 11 bases between them. The CDR3 has 14 residues. CDR3 sequence (DNA): TGTGCCAGCAGGGGGACTGCCCCTAACTATGGCTACACCTTC. This translates into CASRGTAPNYGYTF.

The V call is TRBV12-3 or TRBV12-4, the J call TRBJ1-6; the D is unclear. Trimming cost V 0 bases and J 10 bases, with 7 bases left between them. This CDR3 has 13 amino acids. CDR3 bases: TGTGCCAGCAGTTTAGCGCCCGGCTCACCCCTCCACTTT. The encoded protein is CASSLAPGSPLHF.